The 14 T cell receptor beta chains reported below all come from one sample, sequenced in a study of beta chain features in type 1 diabetes. General study findings and limits: In all four CD4+ subsets, TCRB CDR3 length was significantly, moderately reduced in type 1 diabetes.

As every portion of the isolated RNA was reverse transcribed, the sequencing read expressed TCRB transcripts. Sequencing used immunoSEQ multiplex PCR; TCRdb keeps in-frame clones, though not all of them. The table includes 200,000 to 300,000 clones, roughly 11% detected once. Antigens for these TCRs are unknown. The sample consisted of naive CD4+ T cells from blood. These receptors originate from a man younger than 40 with type 1 diabetes.

The V and J genes are TRBV18 and TRBJ2-1; 9 positions agree with TRBD1. The germline gives CDR1 KGHSH, CDR2 LQKENI. The junction had 1 base not matched to a gene; V was cut back by 3 bases and J by 7 bases. This CDR3 has 13 amino acids. CDR3 region: CASSPGQGNEQFF. Here the CDR3 DNA reads TGTGCCAGCTCACCTGGACAGGGGAATGAGCAGTTCTTC.

The chain carries TRBV5-5 and TRBJ1-4; D unresolved. V was pared by 0 bases and J by 8 bases, with 8 bases between. The length of the CDR3 is 13 residues. CDR1 and CDR2 (germline): SGHKS, YYEKEE (reference sequence). The CDR3 DNA reads as TGTGCCAGCAGCTTGGCCCCCCAAGAAAAACTGTTTTTT. Translation gives CASSLAPQEKLFF.

The rearrangement links TRBV4-1 to TRBJ2-5, with TRBD1 identical over 7 bases. Germline values: CDR1 MGHRA, CDR2 YSYEKL. The CDR3 has 15 amino acids. Trimming cost V 1 base and J 4 bases; bases outside gene matches: 6. The chain's CDR3 is CASSQGQGSRETQYF. CDR3 nucleotides: TGCGCCAGCAGCCAAGGACAGGGCAGTCGAGAGACCCAGTACTTC.

This clone was observed a few times. This chain joins TRBV6-4 and TRBJ1-6, with TRBD1 matching over 9 bases. Per germline, CDR1 MRHNA and CDR2 SNTAGT. Trimming at V came to 6 bases and at J to 11 bases, leaving 8 bases not matched to a gene. CDR3 length: 14 amino acids. The CDR3 here is CASSPGQGMAPLHF. CDR3 coding DNA: TGTGCCAGCAGCCCGGGACAGGGCATGGCACCCCTCCACTTT.

This clone was picked up a small number of times. The chain carries TRBV7-2 and TRBJ1-5; 10 bases fit TRBD1. The germline V gene encodes CDR1 SGHTA and CDR2 FQGNSA. This CDR3 has 17 residues. Trimming removed 5 bases from V and 7 bases from J; junction bases left unmatched: 14. CDR3 residues: CASSLVPGQGFGQPQHF. CDR3 sequence (DNA): TGTGCCAGCAGCCTCGTCCCGGGACAGGGGTTTGGGCAGCCCCAGCATTTT.

This clone was counted between two and nine times. The J gene is TRBJ2-2, the V gene TRBV14; D might be TRBD2 (5 bases). Germline V CDR1 and CDR2: SGHDN, FVKESK. CDR3 length equals 14 residues. V was trimmed by 1 base and J by 5 bases, leaving 8 bases between them. CDR3 sequence (DNA): TGTGCCAGCAGCCAAGCCCGGGGTACCGGGGAGCTGTTTTTT. It specifies CASSQARGTGELFF.

This clone has just one count. This chain links TRBV20-1 with TRBJ2-3; 7 positions match TRBD2. Germline-derived CDR1 and CDR2 are DFQATT and SNEGSKA (reference sequence). The CDR3 runs 11 residues. The J segment lost 7 bases and the V segment lost 8 bases, leaving 6 bases of the junction unmatched. The CDR3 DNA is TGCAGTACCCTGGGACTACATACGCAGTATTTT. Translated: CSTLGLHTQYF.

V is TRBV2 and J is TRBJ1-5; D is perhaps TRBD1 (6 bases). The CDR3 has 14 amino acids. CDR1 and CDR2 from the germline V gene are SNHLY and FYNNEI. V dropped 6 bases and J dropped 6 bases, with 15 bases sitting between them. The CDR3 loop is CASRLNGGGQPQHF. CDR3 DNA: TGTGCCAGCAGATTGAATGGGGGCGGTCAGCCCCAGCATTTT. The full variable domain, rest sourced from reference TRBV2 and TRBJ1-5, is EPEVTQTPSHQVTQMGQEVILRCVPISNHLYFYWYRQILGQKVEFLVSFYNNEISEKSEIFDDQFSVERPDGSNFTLKIRSTKLEDSAMYFCASRLNGGGQPQHFGDGTRLSIL.

This clone was seen only a few times. The chain combines TRBV2 with TRBJ2-3, with a tentative D call TRBD1 (5 bases). This CDR3 region has 17 residues. Between the trimmed V and J ends, which lost 10 bases and 0 bases, there was a span of 23 bases. Germline loops: CDR1 SNHLY, CDR2 FYNNEI. The CDR3 DNA reads TGTGCCACCAACCCCACCCAGGGAAATCCTAGCACAGATACGCAGTATTTT. Translated, it gives CATNPTQGNPSTDTQYF.

This clone came up a few times. V gene TRBV13 combines with J gene TRBJ2-7, with 10 bases matching TRBD1. Trimming took 5 bases from V and 6 from J; bases not matched to a gene: 7. The CDR3 is 14 residues long. Germline assignment: CDR1 PRHDT and CDR2 FYEKMQ (reference sequence). The CDR3 DNA reads TGTGCCAGCAGCCAAGACAGGGGGCCTCTCGAGCAGTACTTC. Translating it yields CASSQDRGPLEQYF.

V usage is TRBV7-9 and J usage is TRBJ2-6; TRBD2 is a possible D gene (6 bases). The CDR3 contains 16 residues. The V gene lost 0 bases and the J gene lost 0 bases, with 6 bases spanning the gap. Germline V gene data show CDR1 as SEHNR and CDR2 as FQNEAQ (reference sequence). For the CDR3, the DNA is TGTGCCAGCAGCTTAGCGCGGGGCTCTGGGGCCAACGTCCTGACTTTC. This codes for CASSLARGSGANVLTF.

This clone was counted between two and nine times. This chain links TRBV7-8 with TRBJ2-2, with D perhaps TRBD1 (6 bases). Deletions cut 5 bases from V and 1 base from J, with 14 bases between. Germline V gene sequence: CDR1 SGHVS, CDR2 FQNEAQ. This CDR3 has 16 amino acids. The CDR3 region has the DNA TGTGCCAGCAGCAACTCGAGGGACATGAACACCGGGGAGCTGTTTTTT. Its translation is CASSNSRDMNTGELFF.

A remark on this clone: One junction end does not reproduce the germline sequence, and a read error may be involved. DNA of the CDR3: TGTGCTAGCAGTTATAGCGGGGGAGGAGAAGAGACCCAGTACTTC. Its translation: CASSYSGGGEETQYF. The V and J genes are TRBV7-7 and TRBJ2-5; 9 nucleotides line up with TRBD2. Germline CDR1 is SSHAT and CDR2 is FNYEAQ (reference sequence). The CDR3 loop spans 15 amino acids.

The rearrangement uses TRBV9 and TRBJ1-2; tentatively, D is TRBD1 (6 bases). Germline V CDR1 and CDR2: SGDLS, YYNGEE. V was trimmed by 3 bases and J by 3 bases, leaving 15 bases between them. This CDR3 comprises 15 residues. Written as DNA, the CDR3 is TGTGCCAGCAGCGGTACAGGGACGGAGTACTATGGCTACACCTTC. Encoded protein: CASSGTGTEYYGYTF.